What follows are 2 T cell receptor beta chains derived from one specimen sequenced in a study of blood T cell repertoires in COVID-19. Clones were sequenced by immunoSEQ multiplex PCR, and TCRdb holds only the in-frame ones, with some missing. The sample records approximately 400,000 clones, around 88% being singletons. Sample: peripheral blood. The source of these receptors is a woman aged 50 to 65 with COVID-19, enrolled during active disease.

V is TRBV5-4 and J is TRBJ1-1, with unresolved D. V was trimmed by 2 bases and J by 1 base, leaving 12 bases between them. Germline CDR1 is SGHNT and CDR2 is YYREEE (reference sequence). There are 15 residues in the CDR3. The CDR3 reads CASSLLHSPNTEAFF. Here the CDR3 DNA reads TGTGCCAGCAGCTTACTGCACAGTCCGAACACTGAAGCTTTCTTT.

The chain uses TRBV28 and TRBJ1-6; 7 bases match TRBD1. The CDR3 runs 20 residues. CDR1 is MDHEN, CDR2 SYDVKM, per germline. The V gene end was trimmed by 2 bases and the J gene end by 0 bases; junction bases not matched to a gene: 13. For the CDR3, the DNA is TGTGCCAGCAGTTTAGGGACAGCCAGGGTTGGGAGCTCCTATAATTCACCCCTCCACTTT. This translates into CASSLGTARVGSSYNSPLHF.